A single T cell receptor beta chain is shown here with its context. Its antigen is undetermined. At one end, the junction sequence differs from germline, possibly due to a read error. Sample time point: baseline, week 1 (first vaccination visit). Indicated treatment: pre-vaccination baseline after standard-of-care therapy. Astrocytomas that were new, WHO grade 3 or 4, IDH1-mutant and ATRX-lost were present in the donors. This sample was included in a study of a mutant IDH1 vaccine in newly diagnosed glioma. For the study at large: Of treated patients, around 62% were men and about 38% women, averaging roughly 40 years. Study-wide findings and caveats: Apparently, pseudoprogression bore no relation to changes among the top peripheral T cell clonotypes. A vaccine-induced immune response developed in roughly 93% of the patients.

Here immunoSEQ multiplex PCR was the method, and the copy in TCRdb shows in-frame clones only, minus some. The data show 99,000 or so clones, about 90% seen once. The CDR3 consists of 13 residues. Germline CDR1 MNHNS, CDR2 SASEGT. The source is a woman in her fifties or sixties with glioma. The sample consisted of PBMCs, taken from a glioma patient treated with radiotherapy, temozolomide or both. V usage is TRBV6-1 and J usage is TRBJ2-5; 7 bases agree with TRBD1. The CDR3 region is CASSAFIGQAGDF. The DNA of the CDR3 is TGTGCCAGCAGCGCCTTTATTGGACAGGCTGGCGACTTC.